Listed below are T cell receptor beta chains from one sample, sequenced in a study of identical twins. Each CDR3 protein is one row after TCRdb ran MiXCR on the 5' RACE reads. The table records about 890,000 distinct CDR3 sequences, roughly 12% of them present only once. The data also belong to a second study, concerning yellow fever vaccine responses in identical twins.

Sequencing input: PBMCs. These receptors originate from a woman aged 18-29 years in good health. CDR3s include the opening cysteine and the closing phenylalanine or tryptophan. D genes are given only for firm matches. Some rows mark clone size as missing; the rest say once, few, many or name a class of expanded clone.

abundance	v_gene	d_gene	j_gene	CDR3aa	CDR3nt
NA	TRBV2	NA	TRBJ2-6	CASPPVSGANVLTF	TGTGCCAGCCCCCCTGTTTCTGGGGCCAACGTCCTGACTTTC
NA	TRBV2	TRBD1	TRBJ2-2	CASRGTGGFTGELFF	TGTGCCAGCAGGGGGACAGGGGGCTTCACCGGGGAGCTGTTTTTT
few	TRBV29-1	NA	TRBJ1-2	CSVVQNGLNYGYTF	TGCAGCGTTGTTCAGAACGGGTTAAACTATGGCTACACCTTC
few	TRBV12-3/TRBV12-4	NA	TRBJ1-1	CASRTTSGTEAFF	TGTGCCAGCAGGACGACCTCGGGCACTGAAGCTTTCTTT
NA	TRBV7-8	NA	TRBJ1-6	CASSLSGPIVYNSPLHF	TGTGCCAGCAGCTTATCGGGACCGATCGTTTATAATTCACCCCTCCACTTT
few	TRBV11-2	NA	TRBJ2-1	CASSGGGLTNNEQFF	TGTGCCAGCAGTGGCGGAGGTCTCACTAACAATGAGCAGTTCTTC
few	TRBV24-1	NA	TRBJ2-1	CAISGVGSYNEQFF	TGTGCCATCTCCGGGGTGGGCTCCTACAATGAGCAGTTCTTC
many	TRBV24-1	TRBD1	TRBJ2-3	CATSDPGTGGTDTQYF	TGTGCCACCAGTGATCCCGGGACAGGGGGAACAGATACGCAGTATTTT
many	TRBV20-1	TRBD1	TRBJ2-2	CSARVTGVNTGELFF	TGCAGTGCTAGAGTCACAGGGGTGAACACCGGGGAGCTGTTTTTT
NA	TRBV24-1	NA	TRBJ1-2	CATEDNYGYTF	TGTGCCACCGAAGACAACTATGGCTACACCTTC
NA	TRBV7-2	NA	TRBJ2-5	CASSTGPLYQETQYF	TGTGCCAGCAGCACCGGACCTTTGTACCAAGAGACCCAGTACTTC
NA	TRBV28	NA	TRBJ1-1	CASSPVEFGLDAFF	TGTGCCAGCAGTCCGGTAGAGTTTGGGTTGGACGCTTTCTTT
many	TRBV20-1	TRBD2	TRBJ2-1	CSAQLAESYNEQFF	TGCAGTGCGCAGCTAGCGGAATCCTACAATGAGCAGTTCTTC
few	TRBV5-1	NA	TRBJ2-3	CASSDGSNTQYF	TGCGCCAGCAGTGACGGGTCTAATACGCAGTATTTT
NA	TRBV12-5	TRBD1	TRBJ1-2	CASGSRDRGHGYTF	TGTGCTAGTGGTTCCCGGGATAGGGGGCACGGCTACACCTTC
few	TRBV20-1	NA	TRBJ2-1	CSARDHQSNEQFF	TGCAGTGCTAGAGATCACCAGTCCAATGAGCAGTTCTTC
NA	TRBV28	NA	TRBJ1-1	CASSTSGRLNTEAFF	TGTGCCAGCAGCACCTCGGGACGGCTGAACACTGAAGCTTTCTTT
few	TRBV5-1	TRBD2	TRBJ2-3	CASSRWTSGVYTDTQYF	TGCGCCAGCAGCAGATGGACTAGCGGGGTATACACAGATACGCAGTATTTT
NA	TRBV20-1	NA	TRBJ2-7	CSAPRHGWYEQYF	TGCAGTGCCCCGAGACATGGTTGGTACGAGCAGTACTTC
few	TRBV3-1	NA	TRBJ2-1	CASSQDLRARGSNEQFF	TGTGCCAGCAGCCAAGATTTGAGGGCGCGAGGGTCCAATGAGCAGTTCTTC
few	TRBV10-3	NA	TRBJ2-1	CAIGRLENEQFF	TGTGCCATCGGTCGACTAGAAAATGAGCAGTTCTTC
few	TRBV5-1	NA	TRBJ2-7	CASTEGGSYEQYF	TGCGCCAGCACCGAGGGGGGCTCCTACGAGCAGTACTTC
few	TRBV4-1	NA	TRBJ1-3	CASSQVDGYSGNTIYF	TGCGCCAGCAGCCAAGTAGACGGGTACTCTGGAAACACCATATATTTT
NA	TRBV20-1	TRBD2	TRBJ2-3	CSVPTSWKAYTQYF	TGCAGTGTCCCGACTAGCTGGAAGGCATATACGCAGTATTTT
NA	TRBV24-1	NA	TRBJ2-1	CATSDFKGRKFTNEQFF	TGTGCCACCAGTGATTTTAAGGGCAGGAAATTTACAAATGAGCAGTTCTTC
few	TRBV7-2	NA	TRBJ2-1	CASSGQSGGGKQFF	TGTGCCAGCAGCGGACAATCAGGGGGGGGCAAGCAGTTCTTC
NA	TRBV2	NA	TRBJ1-4	CASSEGQWTLFF	TGTGCCAGCAGTGAAGGACAGTGGACCCTTTTTTTC
few	TRBV5-5	NA	TRBJ1-5	CASSLEVAPGGQPQHF	TGTGCCAGCAGCTTGGAAGTGGCGCCGGGAGGTCAGCCCCAGCATTTT
NA	TRBV27	TRBD2	TRBJ2-5	CASQGWLAGEETQYF	TGTGCCAGCCAAGGGTGGCTAGCGGGTGAAGAGACCCAGTACTTC
NA	TRBV28	NA	TRBJ2-7	CASSFRVRTYEQYF	TGTGCCAGCAGTTTCAGGGTCAGAACCTACGAGCAGTACTTC
many	TRBV12-3/TRBV12-4	TRBD1	TRBJ1-4	CASGGQGGEKLFF	TGTGCCAGCGGAGGACAGGGGGGTGAAAAACTGTTTTTT
few	TRBV7-3	NA	TRBJ2-1	CASSSQGGAYNEQFF	TGTGCCAGCAGCTCCCAGGGGGGCGCCTACAATGAGCAGTTCTTC